This record covers a single T cell receptor beta chain. The sample originates from a study of blood T cell repertoires in COVID-19. Study background: PBMCs, B-cell-depleted T cells, or T cells were the source of the cDNA or gDNA that made up the material.

The CDR3 loop spans 14 amino acids. V gave up 0 bases and J gave up 5 bases; unmatched junction bases: 4. CDR1 is GTSNPN and CDR2 is SVGIG in the germline V gene (reference sequence). Original data processing: It was from reference gene primer amplification that nucleated cell counts were estimated. This table comes from immunoSEQ multiplex PCR, and its TCRdb copy is limited to in-frame clones, with some not included. V and J calls and clone size are copied from that table; D and trimming were computed from the DNA. Of fewer than 350,000 clones listed, roughly 90% are singletons. The TCR originated in a woman aged 40-49 years with acute COVID-19. Input material: PBMCs or T cells enriched from blood (not recorded which). This sequence joins TRBV30 and TRBJ1-5; 7 nucleotides agree with TRBD1. Here the CDR3 DNA reads TGTGCCTGGAGTGTGGGTCAGGGGGATCAGCCCCAGCATTTT. Amino acid sequence: CAWSVGQGDQPQHF.